The rows below give T cell receptor beta chains drawn from one sample of a study of blood T cells in healthy people across ages. TCRdb called the 5' RACE reads again in MiXCR, with one record for every CDR3 protein. Counted here are over 700,000 distinct CDR3 sequences, around a quarter occurring once; the ten biggest clones make up more than 7.5%. These data also featured in a second study, about T cells of mothers and their children.

Sequenced input: blood. The source of these receptors is a boy between 5 and 17 years old in good health. The CDR3 runs from the conserved cysteine through the conserved F or W. A D gene is named only where the DNA matches it firmly. Only some rows state a clone size, as once, few, many or a class for expanded clones.

abundance	j_gene	v_gene	d_gene	CDR3nt	CDR3aa
-	TRBJ2-5	TRBV7-2	TRBD2	TGTGCCAGCAGCTTAGTATGGGAGCGGGGGATAAAAGAGACCCAGTACTTC	CASSLVWERGIKETQYF
-	TRBJ2-2	TRBV4-2	-	TGTGCCAGCAGCCAACCCGCAACAGGGTATATGACCGGGGAGCTGTTTTTT	CASSQPATGYMTGELFF
-	TRBJ2-2	TRBV7-2	TRBD1	TGTGCCAGCAGCTTACAGGGGGCTACGGCCGGGGAGCTGTTTTTT	CASSLQGATAGELFF
many	TRBJ2-7	TRBV2	-	TGTGCCAGCAGTGAAGAGGACATCTCCTACGAGCAGTACTTC	CASSEEDISYEQYF
-	TRBJ2-1	TRBV29-1	-	TGCAGCGTTGAAGAGTTAGGGTATGAGCAGTTCTTC	CSVEELGYEQFF
few	TRBJ1-2	TRBV20-1	-	TGCAGTGCTAGTTTGGCCTATGGCTACACCTTC	CSASLAYGYTF
-	TRBJ2-1	TRBV6-6	-	TGTGCCAGCAGTTTGGGCCGATCAATCGGGGAGCAGTTCTTC	CASSLGRSIGEQFF
few	TRBJ2-5	TRBV4-2	-	TGTGCCAGCAGCCAAGACAGACTCGGGGAGACCCAGTACTTC	CASSQDRLGETQYF
many	TRBJ2-7	TRBV20-1	TRBD1	TGCAGTGCTTGGACAGGGGGCTACGAGCAGTACTTC	CSAWTGGYEQYF
-	TRBJ2-1	TRBV9	-	TGTGCCAGCGGGGGTAAGCAGCTCCGCTCCTACAATGAGCAGTTCTTC	CASGGKQLRSYNEQFF
-	TRBJ2-5	TRBV29-1	TRBD1	TGCAGCGTTGGACAGGGTAAAGAGACCCAGTACTTC	CSVGQGKETQYF
-	TRBJ1-2	TRBV12-3/TRBV12-4	TRBD1	TGTGCCAGCACTCAGGGGGGGCAGAGGGGCTACACCTTC	CASTQGGQRGYTF
-	TRBJ1-1	TRBV7-6	TRBD1	TGTGCCAGCAGCACGGAACAGGGGGCGGTCCTAGACACTGAAGCTTTCTTT	CASSTEQGAVLDTEAFF
few	TRBJ1-4	TRBV20-1	-	TGCAGTGCTAGAGTGTACAGGGAGAATGAAAAACTGTTTTTT	CSARVYRENEKLFF
few	TRBJ2-3	TRBV2	-	TGTGCCAGCAGTGACCCACTACGGACAGATACGCAGTATTTT	CASSDPLRTDTQYF
-	TRBJ1-4	TRBV6-5	-	TGTGCCAGCAGTTACAGAATGGGGATCCCGGCAACTAATGAAAAACTGTTTTTT	CASSYRMGIPATNEKLFF
-	TRBJ2-4	TRBV28	-	TGTGCCAGCAGTCCCCCCCCTACCACCATTCAGTACTTC	CASSPPPTTIQYF
few	TRBJ2-7	TRBV5-1	-	TGCGCCAGCAGCGGAGGGGACAGAGGGTACGAGCAGTACTTC	CASSGGDRGYEQYF
few	TRBJ2-7	TRBV18	-	TGTGCCAGCTCACCTATCGGGGGCCGCTACGAGCAGTACTTC	CASSPIGGRYEQYF
few	TRBJ2-7	TRBV24-1	-	TGTGCCACCAGTACTGGACCCCTATGGGGGGAGCAGTACTTC	CATSTGPLWGEQYF
-	TRBJ2-1	TRBV28	TRBD1	TGTGCCACCCTACCCGACAGGGCCTTGGATGAGCAGTTCTTC	CATLPDRALDEQFF
few	TRBJ2-7	TRBV4-1	-	TGCGCCAGCAGCCATGGGGGCCTCGGGACCCTCCCCGAGCAGTACTTC	CASSHGGLGTLPEQYF
few	TRBJ1-2	TRBV20-1	-	TGCAGTGCCAAACCAGCCGGCAGTGCTAACTATGGCTACACCTTC	CSAKPAGSANYGYTF
-	TRBJ2-1	TRBV4-1	-	TGCGCCAGCCAGGGGGGACCCCTCTCCTACAATGAGCAGTTCTTC	CASQGGPLSYNEQFF
few	TRBJ2-5	TRBV4-1	TRBD1	TGCGCCAGCAGCCAACCCCGGACAGGGTGGCGAGAGACCCAGTACTTC	CASSQPRTGWRETQYF
few	TRBJ1-2	TRBV27	-	TGTGCCAGCAGTCCCCAGCTCGAAGAACTCCGCTATGGCTACACCTTC	CASSPQLEELRYGYTF
-	TRBJ1-1	TRBV24-1	-	TGTGCCACCAGTGACAAGGGAAACGGATACACTGAAGCTTTCTTT	CATSDKGNGYTEAFF
few	TRBJ2-5	TRBV7-9	-	TGTGCCAGCCATACCCTCCCTGTGGAGACCCAGTACTTC	CASHTLPVETQYF
few	TRBJ2-1	TRBV7-8	TRBD2	TGTGCCAGCAGCGCTACTAGCGGGGGGGCTTATGAGCAGTTCTTC	CASSATSGGAYEQFF
few	TRBJ2-5	TRBV6-1	TRBD2	TGTGCCAGCAGTCCCGGGACTAGCGGGGGAAGTGCGGGGGAGCCAAAAGAGACCCAGTACTTC	CASSPGTSGGSAGEPKETQYF
few	TRBJ2-5	TRBV20-1	TRBD2	TGCAGTGCTACACCAAGCAGACTAGCGGGGGAGGAAGAGACCCGGTACTTC	CSATPSRLAGEEETRYF
few	TRBJ2-7	TRBV6-1	TRBD1	TGTGCCAGCAGAGGGTCGGACAGGGGGCGATCCTACGAGCAGTACTTC	CASRGSDRGRSYEQYF
-	TRBJ2-7	TRBV3-1	TRBD2	TGTGCCAGCAGCTGGGGACTAGCGGGAGCTGCCGAGCAGTACTTC	CASSWGLAGAAEQYF
few	TRBJ2-5	TRBV7-2	TRBD1	TGTGCCAGCAGCCCCGTGCTGGACAGGGGAGAGACCCAGTACTTC	CASSPVLDRGETQYF
-	TRBJ1-6	TRBV20-1	TRBD1	TGCAGTGCGAGAACCCTCGCAGGGGGTTCACCCCTCCACTTT	CSARTLAGGSPLHF
-	TRBJ2-7	TRBV27	-	TGTGCCACCCGCGGGGAGAGCTCCTACGAGCAGTACTTC	CATRGESSYEQYF
few	TRBJ2-2	TRBV29-1	-	TGCAGCGTTGAAGGGGGAGCCGGGGAGCTGTTTTTT	CSVEGGAGELFF
-	TRBJ1-4	TRBV7-2	-	TGTGCCAGCAGCTTAGATCCCGGGGCGGGTAATGAAAAACTGTTTTTT	CASSLDPGAGNEKLFF
-	TRBJ1-1	TRBV20-1	-	TGCAGTGCTAGAGTCACGGGAGGGGAGAACACTGAAGCTTTCTTT	CSARVTGGENTEAFF
few	TRBJ2-7	TRBV9	-	TGTGCCAGCAGCAAAGGAGGGGACCCCTACGAGCAGTACTTC	CASSKGGDPYEQYF